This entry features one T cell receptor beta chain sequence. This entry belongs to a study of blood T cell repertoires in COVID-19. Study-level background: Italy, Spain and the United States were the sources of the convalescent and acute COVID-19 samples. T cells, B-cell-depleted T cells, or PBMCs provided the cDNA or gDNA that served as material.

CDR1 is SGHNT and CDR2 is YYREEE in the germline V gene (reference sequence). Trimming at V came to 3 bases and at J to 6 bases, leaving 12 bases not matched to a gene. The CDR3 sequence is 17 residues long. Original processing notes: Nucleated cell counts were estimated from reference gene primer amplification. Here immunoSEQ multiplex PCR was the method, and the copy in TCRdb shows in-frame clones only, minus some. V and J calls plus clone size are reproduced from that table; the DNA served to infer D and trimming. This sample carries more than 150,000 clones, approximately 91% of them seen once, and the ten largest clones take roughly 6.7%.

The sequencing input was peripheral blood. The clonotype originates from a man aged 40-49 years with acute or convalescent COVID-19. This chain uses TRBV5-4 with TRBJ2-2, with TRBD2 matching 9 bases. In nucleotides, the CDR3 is TGTGCCAGCAGCTCCCTAGGCGGGGGGGCGCTAGCCGGGGAGCTGTTTTTT. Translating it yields CASSSLGGGALAGELFF.